The present TCR beta chain was sequenced within a study of shared clonotypes between healthy human individuals. The table lists this clone with a count of one. Clones were sequenced by immunoSEQ multiplex PCR, and TCRdb holds only the in-frame ones, with some missing. The sample contains millions of clones, about 95% of which appear only once. Positive CCR7 selection of CD45RO-negative cells yielded the naive CD8 cells, and terminally differentiated effector memory CD45RA+ cells were excluded. CDR1 and CDR2 (germline): MNHEY, SMNVEV (reference sequence). Trimming at V came to 8 bases and at J to 6 bases, leaving 1 base not matched to a gene. CDR3 size: 12 residues.

This sequence was found in a man between 18 and 29 years old in good health. Material: naive CD8+ T cells sorted from blood. The V gene is TRBV27, the J gene TRBJ2-2; 9 bases are a match to TRBD1. The CDR3 protein is CASGTGPGELFF. Written as DNA, the CDR3 is TGTGCCAGCGGGACAGGGCCCGGGGAGCTGTTTTTT.